This T cell receptor (beta chain) was identified during a study of blood T cell repertoires in COVID-19. Study summary: Spain, Italy and the United States supplied samples that represented acute and convalescent COVID-19. Sample material is recorded as cDNA or gDNA derived from T cells, B-cell-depleted T cells, or PBMCs.

The germline V gene encodes CDR1 SGDLS and CDR2 YYNGEE. V lost 4 bases, J lost 0 bases, and 8 bases lay in between. The CDR3 is 14 residues long. Methods used by the authors: Estimates of nucleated cell counts were drawn from the amplification of reference gene primers. The table came from immunoSEQ multiplex PCR; TCRdb's copy has only in-frame clones and leaves some out. V, J and clone size are taken as reported in that table, and D and trimming were inferred from the DNA itself. The data hold about 200,000 clones, with roughly 85% observed a single time. The rearrangement uses TRBV9 and TRBJ1-3; no definite D call. Material for sequencing was peripheral blood. This TCR derives from a woman older than 75 with acute or convalescent COVID-19. CDR3 in amino acids: CASSFESSGNTIYF. As DNA, the CDR3 is TGTGCCAGCAGCTTCGAGAGCTCTGGAAACACCATATATTTT.